This T cell receptor (beta chain) was recovered during a study of T-cell reconstitution after alpha-beta-depleted transplantation in children. About this clonotype: This may come from a read error, since a much larger clone is one base off.

The germline V gene has CDR1 SGHTA and CDR2 FQGNSA. The CDR3 has 14 amino acids. Molecular barcoding with unique molecular identifiers was used for the TCRbeta library. One entry per CDR3 protein results from TCRdb running MiXCR on the PCR reads. The sample lists approximately 590,000 distinct CDR3 sequences; about 10% were seen once. The source was PBMCs from the stem cell graft donor, collected from the stem cell graft. The chain joins TRBV7-2 to TRBJ2-7, with D uncertain. The sequence was obtained from a human donor who donated a stem cell graft to a child with acute myeloid leukemia. CDR3 protein: CASSLARTLYKQYF. CDR3 nucleotides: TGTGCCAGCAGCTTAGCCAGGACCCTCTACAAGCAGTACTTC.